The clone carrying this TCR beta chain occurred a few times. This sample was taken from a study of blood T cells in healthy people across ages. Primers used in a second PCR of roughly 6 to 11 cycles were a sample-barcoded 5' primer and a J-beta primer mix. TCRdb used MiXCR to reprocess the 5' RACE reads, holding one entry per CDR3 protein. The sample consists of roughly 1,000,000 distinct CDR3 sequences, 20% to 25% of them appearing once. V shed 2 bases and J shed 6 bases, with 24 bases lying between them. The CDR3 totals 18 residues. Germline loops: CDR1 SGHDT, CDR2 YYEEEE. This same sample was also part of a study on T cells of mothers and their children.

J is TRBJ2-1 and V is TRBV5-6, with D hard to call. This receptor was taken from a girl aged 2 to 9 in good health. Sequenced sample: blood. CDR3 sequence: CASSFFPRARKNINEQFF. The CDR3 DNA sequence: TGTGCCAGCAGCTTCTTCCCACGGGCCAGAAAAAATATCAATGAGCAGTTCTTC.